This TCR beta chain emerged from a study of control samples from healthy donors and cancer patients. Assay: immunoSEQ multiplex PCR; the TCRdb copy retains only in-frame clones and omits some. The table has roughly 130,000 clones, roughly 84% seen once. The germline CDR1 and CDR2 sequences are KGHSH and LQKENI. The CDR3 contains 13 residues. V lost 2 bases to trimming and J lost 9 bases, with 14 bases between them. The clonotype originates from a middle-aged man in good health. The sample was blood. The chain couples TRBV18 to TRBJ2-7, with a possible D match to TRBD2 (5 bases). The CDR3 nucleotides read TGTGCCAGCTCACCAGTGGCGGGTGCCAGGCAGTACTTC. This gives the protein CASSPVAGARQYF. Full variable domain (rest looked up from reference TRBV18 and TRBJ2-7): NAGVMQNPRHLVRRRGQEARLRCSPMKGHSHVYWYRQLPEEGLKFMVYLQKENIIDESGMPKERFSAEFPKEGPSILRIQQVVRGDSAAYFCASSPVAGARQYFGPGTRLTVT.